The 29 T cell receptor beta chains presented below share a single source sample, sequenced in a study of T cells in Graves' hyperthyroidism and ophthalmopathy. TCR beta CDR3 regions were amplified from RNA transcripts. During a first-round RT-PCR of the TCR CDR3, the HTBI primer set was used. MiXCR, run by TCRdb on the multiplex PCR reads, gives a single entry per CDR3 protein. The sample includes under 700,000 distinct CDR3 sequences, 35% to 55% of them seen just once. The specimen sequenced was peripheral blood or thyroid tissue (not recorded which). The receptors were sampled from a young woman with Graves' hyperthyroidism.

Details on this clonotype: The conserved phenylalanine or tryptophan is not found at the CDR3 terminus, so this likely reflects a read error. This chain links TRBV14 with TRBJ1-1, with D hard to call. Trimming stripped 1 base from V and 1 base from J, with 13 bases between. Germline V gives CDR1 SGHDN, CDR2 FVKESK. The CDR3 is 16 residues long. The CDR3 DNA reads TGTGCCAGCAGCCAAGGTCTGTGGACGGAGAACACTGAAGCTTTCCTT. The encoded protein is CASSQGLWTENTEAFL.

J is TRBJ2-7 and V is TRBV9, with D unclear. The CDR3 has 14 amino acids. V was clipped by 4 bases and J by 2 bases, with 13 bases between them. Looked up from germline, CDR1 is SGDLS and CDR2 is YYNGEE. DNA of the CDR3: TGTGCCAGCAGCTCCCGTGAGAGTGCCTACGAGCAGTACTTC. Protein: CASSSRESAYEQYF.

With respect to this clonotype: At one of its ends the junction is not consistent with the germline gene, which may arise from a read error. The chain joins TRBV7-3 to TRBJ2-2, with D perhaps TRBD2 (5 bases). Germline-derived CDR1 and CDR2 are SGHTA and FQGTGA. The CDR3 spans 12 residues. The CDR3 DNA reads TGTGCCAGCAGCTTACCCACCGGGAAGCTGTTTTTT. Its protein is CASSLPTGKLFF.

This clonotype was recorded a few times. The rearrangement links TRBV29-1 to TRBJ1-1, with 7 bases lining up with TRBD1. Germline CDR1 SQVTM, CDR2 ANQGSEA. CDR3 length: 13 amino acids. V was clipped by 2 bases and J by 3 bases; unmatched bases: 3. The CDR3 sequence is CSVEPGGDTEAFF. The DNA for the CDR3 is TGCAGCGTTGAACCAGGGGGTGACACTGAAGCTTTCTTT.

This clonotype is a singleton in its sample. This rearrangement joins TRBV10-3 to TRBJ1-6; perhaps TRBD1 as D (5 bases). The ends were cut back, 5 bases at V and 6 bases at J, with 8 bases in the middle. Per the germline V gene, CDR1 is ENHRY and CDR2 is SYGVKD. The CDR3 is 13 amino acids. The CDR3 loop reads CAISTGPNSPLHF. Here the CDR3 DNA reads TGTGCCATCAGTACGGGACCTAATTCACCCCTCCACTTT.

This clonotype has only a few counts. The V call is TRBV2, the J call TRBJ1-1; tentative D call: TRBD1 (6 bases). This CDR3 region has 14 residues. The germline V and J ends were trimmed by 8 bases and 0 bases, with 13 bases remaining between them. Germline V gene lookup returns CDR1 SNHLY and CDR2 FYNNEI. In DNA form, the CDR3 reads TGTGCCAGCGAAAACTCAGGGGTGAACACTGAAGCTTTCTTT. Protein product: CASENSGVNTEAFF.

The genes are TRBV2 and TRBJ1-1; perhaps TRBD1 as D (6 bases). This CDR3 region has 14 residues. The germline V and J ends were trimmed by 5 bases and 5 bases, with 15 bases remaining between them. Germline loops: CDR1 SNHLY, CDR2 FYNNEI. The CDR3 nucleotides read TGTGCCAGCAGTTACACGACAGGCGCTACTGAAGCTTTCTTT. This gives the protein CASSYTTGATEAFF.

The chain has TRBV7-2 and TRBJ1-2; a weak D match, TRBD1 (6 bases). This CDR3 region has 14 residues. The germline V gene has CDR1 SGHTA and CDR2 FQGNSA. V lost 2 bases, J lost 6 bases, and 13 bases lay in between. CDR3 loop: CASSLSQGRDGYTF. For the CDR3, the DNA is TGTGCCAGCAGCTTATCGCAGGGGCGGGATGGCTACACCTTC.

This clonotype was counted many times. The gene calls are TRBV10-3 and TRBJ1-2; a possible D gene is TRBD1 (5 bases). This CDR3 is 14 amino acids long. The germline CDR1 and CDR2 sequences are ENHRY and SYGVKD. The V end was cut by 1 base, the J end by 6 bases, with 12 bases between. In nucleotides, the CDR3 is TGTGCCATCAGTGAGTGGGCAGGGCGGAATGGCTACACCTTC. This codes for CAISEWAGRNGYTF.

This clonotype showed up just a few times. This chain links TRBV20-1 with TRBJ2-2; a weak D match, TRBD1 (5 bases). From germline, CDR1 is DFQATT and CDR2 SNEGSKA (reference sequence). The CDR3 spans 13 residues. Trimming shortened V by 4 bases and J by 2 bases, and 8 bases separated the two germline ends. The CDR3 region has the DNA TGCAGTGCTAAGACAGCTAACACCGGGGAGCTGTTTTTT. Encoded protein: CSAKTANTGELFF.

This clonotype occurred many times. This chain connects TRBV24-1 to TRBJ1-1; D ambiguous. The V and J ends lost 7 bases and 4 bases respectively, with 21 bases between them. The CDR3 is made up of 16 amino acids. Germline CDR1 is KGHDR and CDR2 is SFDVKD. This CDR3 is CATRANGRALGTEAFF. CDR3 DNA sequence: TGTGCCACCAGGGCCAATGGACGGGCCTTGGGCACTGAAGCTTTCTTT.

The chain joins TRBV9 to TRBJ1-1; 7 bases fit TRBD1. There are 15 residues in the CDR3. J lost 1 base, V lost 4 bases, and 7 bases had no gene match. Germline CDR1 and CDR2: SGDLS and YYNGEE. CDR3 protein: CASSPPQGPNTEAFF. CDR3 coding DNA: TGTGCCAGCAGCCCCCCACAGGGGCCGAACACTGAAGCTTTCTTT.

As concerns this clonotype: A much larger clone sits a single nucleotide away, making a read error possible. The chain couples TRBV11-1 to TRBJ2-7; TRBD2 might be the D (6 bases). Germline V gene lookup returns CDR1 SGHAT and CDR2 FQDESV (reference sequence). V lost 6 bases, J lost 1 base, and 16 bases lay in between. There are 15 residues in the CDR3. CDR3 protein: CASRRSGEWSYEQYF. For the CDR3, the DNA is TGTGCCAGCAGACGATCGGGGGAGTGGTCCTACGAGCAGTACTTC.

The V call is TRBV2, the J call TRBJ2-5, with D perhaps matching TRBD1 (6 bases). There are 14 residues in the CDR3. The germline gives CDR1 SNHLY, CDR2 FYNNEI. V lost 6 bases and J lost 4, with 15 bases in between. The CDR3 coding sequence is TGTGCCAGCAGACCCAGGGGAATGGGAGAGACCCAGTACTTC. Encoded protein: CASRPRGMGETQYF.

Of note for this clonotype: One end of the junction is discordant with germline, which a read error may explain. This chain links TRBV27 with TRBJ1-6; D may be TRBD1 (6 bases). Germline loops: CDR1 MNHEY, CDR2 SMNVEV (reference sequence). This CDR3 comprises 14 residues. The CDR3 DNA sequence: TGTGCCAGCAGTTTCGGCAGGGGTAATTCAGCCCTCCACTTT. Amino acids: CASSFGRGNSALHF.

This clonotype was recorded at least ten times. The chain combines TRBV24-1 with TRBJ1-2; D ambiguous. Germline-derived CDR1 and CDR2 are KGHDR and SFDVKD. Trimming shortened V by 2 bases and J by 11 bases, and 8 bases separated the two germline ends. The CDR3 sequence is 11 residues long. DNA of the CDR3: TGTGCCACCAGTGATTACTTCGGGTACACCTTC. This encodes CATSDYFGYTF.

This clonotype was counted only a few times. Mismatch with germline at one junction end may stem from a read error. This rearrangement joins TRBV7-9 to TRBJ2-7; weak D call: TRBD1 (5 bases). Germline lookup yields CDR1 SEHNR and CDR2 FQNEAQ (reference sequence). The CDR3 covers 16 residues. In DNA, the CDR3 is TGCGCCAGCAGCCAAGGGGTCGTAGTGGGATCCTACGAGCAGTACTTC. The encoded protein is CASSQGVVVGSYEQYF.

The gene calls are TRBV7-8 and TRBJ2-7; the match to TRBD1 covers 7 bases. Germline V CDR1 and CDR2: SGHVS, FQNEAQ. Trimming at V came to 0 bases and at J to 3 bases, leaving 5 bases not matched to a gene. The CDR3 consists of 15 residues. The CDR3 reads CASSLAATGFYEQYF. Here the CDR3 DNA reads TGTGCCAGCAGCTTAGCAGCGACAGGGTTCTACGAGCAGTACTTC.

CDR3 DNA sequence: TGCAGCGTTGACCCCCGAGGGAGGACAGGGGGCGGTGGCTACACCTTC. It yields the protein CSVDPRGRTGGGGYTF. The V gene is TRBV29-1, the J gene TRBJ1-2; TRBD1 matches 11 bases. Per the germline V gene, CDR1 is SQVTM and CDR2 is ANQGSEA. The length of the CDR3 is 16 residues. Unmatched junction bases numbered 13, after V lost 3 bases and J lost 7 bases.

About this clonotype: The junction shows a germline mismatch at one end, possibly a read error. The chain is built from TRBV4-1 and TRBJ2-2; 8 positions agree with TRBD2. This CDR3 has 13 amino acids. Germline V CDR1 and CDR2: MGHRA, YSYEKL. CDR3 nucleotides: TGCGCCAGCAGCTGGACTAGCACCGGGGAGCTGTCTTTT. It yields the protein CASSWTSTGELSF.

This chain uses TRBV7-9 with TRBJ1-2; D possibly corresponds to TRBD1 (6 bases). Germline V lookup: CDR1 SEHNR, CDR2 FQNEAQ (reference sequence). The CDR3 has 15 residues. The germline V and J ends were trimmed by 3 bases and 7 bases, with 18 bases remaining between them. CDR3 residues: CASSFSRGASGGYTF. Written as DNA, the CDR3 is TGTGCCAGCAGCTTTAGTAGGGGGGCTTCAGGTGGCTACACCTTC. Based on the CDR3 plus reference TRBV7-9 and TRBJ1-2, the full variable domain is DTGVSQNPRHKITKRGQNVTFRCDPISEHNRLYWYRQTLGQGPEFLTYFQNEAQLEKSRLLSDRFSAERPKGSFSTLEIQRTEQGDSAMYLCASSFSRGASGGYTFGSGTRLTVV.

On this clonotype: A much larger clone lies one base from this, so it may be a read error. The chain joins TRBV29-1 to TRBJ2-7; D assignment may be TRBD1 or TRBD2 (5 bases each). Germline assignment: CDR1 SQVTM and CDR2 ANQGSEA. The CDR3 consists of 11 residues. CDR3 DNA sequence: TGCAGCGCCGGGACCTCCCACGAGCAGTGCTTC. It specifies CSAGTSHEQCF.

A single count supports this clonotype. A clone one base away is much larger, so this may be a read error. DNA of the CDR3: TGTGCCAGCAGCTGGAATGGCTCCTTAGAGACCCAGTACTTC. Translating gives CASSWNGSLETQYF. The V gene is TRBV7-9, the J gene TRBJ2-5; no clear D. V dropped 4 bases and J dropped 4 bases, with 13 bases sitting between them. CDR1 is SEHNR and CDR2 is FQNEAQ in the germline V gene (reference sequence). The CDR3 runs to 14 residues.

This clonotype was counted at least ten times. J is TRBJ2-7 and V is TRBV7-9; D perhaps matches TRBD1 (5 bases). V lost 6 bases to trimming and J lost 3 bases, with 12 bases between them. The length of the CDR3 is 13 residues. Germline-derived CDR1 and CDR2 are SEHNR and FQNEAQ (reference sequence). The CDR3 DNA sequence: TGTGCCAGCAGACGGCAGGGTGGCTACGAGCAGTACTTC. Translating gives CASRRQGGYEQYF. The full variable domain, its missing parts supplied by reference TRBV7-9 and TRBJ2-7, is DTGVSQNPRHKITKRGQNVTFRCDPISEHNRLYWYRQTLGQGPEFLTYFQNEAQLEKSRLLSDRFSAERPKGSFSTLEIQRTEQGDSAMYLCASRRQGGYEQYFGPGTRLTVT.

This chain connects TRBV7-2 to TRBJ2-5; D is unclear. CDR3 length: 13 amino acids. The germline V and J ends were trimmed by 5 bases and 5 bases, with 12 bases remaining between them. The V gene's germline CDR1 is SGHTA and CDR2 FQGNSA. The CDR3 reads CASSQQPGETQYF. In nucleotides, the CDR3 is TGTGCCAGCAGCCAACAACCTGGGGAGACCCAGTACTTC.

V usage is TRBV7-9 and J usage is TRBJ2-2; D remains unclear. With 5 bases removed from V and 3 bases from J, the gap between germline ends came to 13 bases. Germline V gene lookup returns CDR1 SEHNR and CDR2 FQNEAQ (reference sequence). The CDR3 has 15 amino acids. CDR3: CASSQDFQYTGELFF. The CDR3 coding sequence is TGTGCCAGCAGCCAAGATTTCCAATACACCGGGGAGCTGTTTTTT.

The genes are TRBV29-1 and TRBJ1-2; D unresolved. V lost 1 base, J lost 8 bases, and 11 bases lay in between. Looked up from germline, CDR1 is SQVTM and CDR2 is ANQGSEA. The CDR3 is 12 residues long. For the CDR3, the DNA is TGCAGCGTTGAAGCCGCAGCAGACGGCTACACCTTC. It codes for CSVEAAADGYTF.

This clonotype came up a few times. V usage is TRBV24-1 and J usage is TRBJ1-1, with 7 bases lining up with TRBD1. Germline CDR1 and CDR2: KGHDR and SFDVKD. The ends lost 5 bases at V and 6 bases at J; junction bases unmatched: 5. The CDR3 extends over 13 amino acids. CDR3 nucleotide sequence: TGTGCCACCAGTGGCCCAGGGGGGGCTGAAGCTTTCTTT. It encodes CATSGPGGAEAFF.

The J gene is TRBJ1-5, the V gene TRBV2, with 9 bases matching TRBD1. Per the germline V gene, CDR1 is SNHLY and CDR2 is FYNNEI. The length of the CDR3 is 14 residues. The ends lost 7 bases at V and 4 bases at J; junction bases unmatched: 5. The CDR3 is CASKTGTGNQPQHF. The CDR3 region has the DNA TGTGCCAGCAAGACCGGGACAGGGAATCAGCCCCAGCATTTT.